What follows are 31 T cell receptor beta chains derived from one specimen sequenced in a study of T cell repertoires in cytomegalovirus infection (dated by TCRdb to the late 2010s). This sample's treatment or condition label indicates: in vitro stimulation with specific CMV peptide epitopes to enrich CMV-specific T cells. Sequencer: Illumina HiSeq 1500. The public reads were reprocessed in TCRdb via fastp at Q25 and MiXCR, keeping in-frame beta chains. CDR3 protein duplicates are merged, each entry listing the most common genes and DNA. The sample profile shows 350,000 to 400,000 distinct CDR3 sequences; just under 35% of them were found once. The ten largest clonotypes hold roughly 13% of the sample. Antigens for these TCRs are unknown. The sequencing here drew on cultured PBMCs, taken from culture after CMV antigen stimulation. These TCRs come from a human donor in good health (CMV status not recorded). Some clones in this sample may be carry-over from other donors' samples.

The chain employs TRBV29-1 and TRBJ2-1; D perhaps matches TRBD2 (5 bases). V was cut by 6 bases and J by 4 bases, with 10 bases left in between. The CDR3 contains 12 residues. Per the germline V gene, CDR1 is SQVTM and CDR2 is ANQGSEA. The DNA of the CDR3 is TGCAGCGTCGGTGGGGAGTACAATGAGCAGTTCTTC. Translating it yields CSVGGEYNEQFF.

The gene calls are TRBV3-1 and TRBJ2-4; D is undetermined. The CDR3 covers 14 residues. Germline values: CDR1 LGHDT, CDR2 YNNKEL (reference sequence). V was cut by 0 bases and J by 5 bases, with 8 bases left in between. The CDR3 here is CASSQDTFQNIQYF. In DNA, the CDR3 is TGTGCCAGCAGCCAAGATACCTTCCAAAACATTCAGTACTTC.

The rearrangement links TRBV7-9 to TRBJ2-1; D may be TRBD1 or TRBD2 (6 bases each). Germline V gives CDR1 SEHNR, CDR2 FQNEAQ (reference sequence). This CDR3 contains 15 residues. With 6 bases removed from V and 5 bases from J, the gap between germline ends came to 17 bases. CDR3 nucleotide sequence: TGTGCCAGCAGTCTCCGGGGGACAACCAACAATGAGCAGTTCTTC. It is translated as CASSLRGTTNNEQFF.

The J gene is TRBJ2-1, the V gene TRBV6-1, with 12 bases matching TRBD1. The CDR3 totals 17 residues. Germline CDR1 reads MNHNS; CDR2 reads SASEGT. The J segment lost 4 bases and the V segment lost 4 bases, leaving 8 bases of the junction unmatched. The CDR3, as DNA: TGTGCCAGCAGTGGATTTCCGGGACAGGGGGCGTACAATGAGCAGTTCTTC. Amino acids: CASSGFPGQGAYNEQFF.

This clonotype has only a few counts. The J gene is TRBJ1-1, the V gene TRBV12-3 or TRBV12-4; the D gene is possibly TRBD1 (5 bases). This CDR3 comprises 15 residues. V gave up 1 base and J gave up 4 bases, with 13 bases separating them. CDR3 amino acids: CASSLGGGGTTEAFF. The CDR3 region has the DNA TGTGCCAGCAGTTTAGGGGGTGGGGGGACCACTGAAGCTTTCTTT.

This clonotype has a handful of counts. This chain joins TRBV7-9 and TRBJ1-1; the D is unclear. V lost 6 bases and J 7 bases, leaving 15 bases between the germline ends. Per the germline V gene, CDR1 is SEHNR and CDR2 is FQNEAQ (reference sequence). There are 13 residues in the CDR3. CDR3 in DNA: TGTGCCAGCAGGGGGAGTCGGACCCATGAAGCTTTCTTT. Translated, it gives CASRGSRTHEAFF.

A few counts support this clonotype. The J gene is TRBJ1-1, the V gene TRBV7-2; D remains unclear. Germline CDR1 SGHTA, CDR2 FQGNSA. The ends were cut back, 5 bases at V and 3 bases at J, with 10 bases in the middle. This CDR3 comprises 13 residues. The chain's CDR3 is CASSPHSDTEAFF. DNA for the CDR3: TGTGCCAGCAGCCCTCACAGCGACACTGAAGCTTTCTTT.

This clonotype was observed a single time. One end of the junction varies from germline; a read error may be responsible. The chain is built from TRBV7-8 and TRBJ2-5; D remains ambiguous. Germline V gene data show CDR1 as SGHVS and CDR2 as FQNEAQ. This CDR3 region has 13 residues. CDR3 residues: CVSSLVHQETQYF. The CDR3 DNA sequence: TGTGTCAGCAGCTTGGTCCACCAAGAGACCCAGTACTTC.

This chain connects TRBV7-9 to TRBJ1-6, with 10 bases aligning to TRBD1. The CDR3 is made up of 16 amino acids. CDR1 SEHNR and CDR2 FQNEAQ come from the germline V gene (reference sequence). V shed 1 base, J shed 10 bases, and the junction held 7 bases outside the gene matches. The DNA of the CDR3 is TGTGCCAGCAGCTTAGTATCGGGACAGGGGAACTCACCCCTCCACTTT. It specifies CASSLVSGQGNSPLHF.

This clonotype has just a few counts. The chain carries TRBV4-1 and TRBJ1-2; possible D gene TRBD1, 5 bases. Trimming shortened V by 1 base and J by 2 bases, and 14 bases separated the two germline ends. Per germline, CDR1 MGHRA and CDR2 YSYEKL. The CDR3 is 16 amino acids. The CDR3 DNA reads as TGCGCCAGCAGCCAAGTTGTACTGGGGGACAACTATGGCTACACCTTC. This codes for CASSQVVLGDNYGYTF.

This clonotype was counted a few times. V is TRBV6-2 or TRBV6-3 and J is TRBJ1-5; D call uncertain. Germline values: CDR1 MNHEY, CDR2 SVGEGT. The CDR3 extends over 13 amino acids. Trimming took off 1 base at V and 3 bases at J, with 4 bases between the two ends. The CDR3 loop reads CASSYWSNQPQHF. The DNA of the CDR3 is TGTGCCAGCAGTTACTGGTCCAATCAGCCCCAGCATTTT.

The rearrangement uses TRBV7-9 and TRBJ2-7; D is undetermined. The CDR3 consists of 14 residues. V lost 4 bases and J 1 base, leaving 11 bases between the germline ends. Germline V gene data show CDR1 as SEHNR and CDR2 as FQNEAQ (reference sequence). The CDR3 region is CASSSLLGSYEQYF. As DNA, the CDR3 is TGTGCCAGCAGCTCCCTCCTGGGGTCCTACGAGCAGTACTTC.

This clonotype was seen more than once but under ten times. The V call is TRBV4-2, the J call TRBJ2-1, with 14 positions matching TRBD2. The CDR3 has 17 residues. V lost 4 bases, J lost 5 bases, and 7 bases stayed unmatched. The germline gives CDR1 LGHNA, CDR2 YNFKEQ. The CDR3 spells CASSLRTSGRPDNEQFF. CDR3 nucleotide sequence: TGTGCCAGCAGCCTCCGGACTAGCGGGAGGCCGGACAATGAGCAGTTCTTC.

DNA for the CDR3: TGTGCCAGCAGTTTAAAACAGGGGGTGCACACAGATACGCAGTATTTT. Encoded protein: CASSLKQGVHTDTQYF. The genes are TRBV27 and TRBJ2-3, with 8 positions matching TRBD1. Trimming took 2 bases from V and 2 from J; bases not matched to a gene: 6. The CDR3 runs to 16 residues. Per germline, CDR1 MNHEY and CDR2 SMNVEV (reference sequence).

The genes are TRBV4-3 and TRBJ2-7, with D tentatively TRBD2 (5 bases). V was trimmed by 5 bases and J by 0 bases, leaving 17 bases between them. This CDR3 spans 16 amino acids. Germline-derived CDR1 and CDR2 are LGHNA and YSLEER. The CDR3 protein is CASSAESGLSSYEQYF. As DNA, the CDR3 is TGCGCCAGCAGCGCTGAGTCCGGACTGAGCTCCTACGAGCAGTACTTC.

This clonotype has only a few counts. This chain links TRBV28 with TRBJ1-2; 7 positions agree with TRBD1. J gave up 4 bases and V 6 bases, and 11 bases lay outside the gene matches. Germline V gives CDR1 MDHEN, CDR2 SYDVKM. The CDR3 sequence is 15 residues long. The CDR3 sequence is CASSFPAGTAYGYTF. The CDR3 DNA is TGTGCCAGCAGCTTCCCCGCCGGGACAGCCTATGGCTACACCTTC.

The chain is built from TRBV12-3 or TRBV12-4 and TRBJ2-1, with 8 bases fitting TRBD2. With V trimmed by 7 bases and J by 8 bases, 4 bases remained unmatched. CDR3 size: 12 residues. The CDR3 protein is CASISGNHEQFF. The CDR3 nucleotides read TGTGCCAGCATTAGCGGGAACCATGAGCAGTTCTTC.

This clonotype occurred a few times. The chain recombines TRBV7-9 with TRBJ2-6; 10 bases fit TRBD1. The junction had 8 bases not matched to a gene; V was cut back by 4 bases and J by 14 bases. Germline V lookup: CDR1 SEHNR, CDR2 FQNEAQ (reference sequence). This CDR3 spans 14 amino acids. The CDR3 loop is CASSWGQGSTLLTF. The CDR3 DNA is TGTGCCAGCAGCTGGGGACAGGGGAGTACTCTCCTGACTTTC. The full variable domain, with the rest looked up from reference TRBV7-9 and TRBJ2-6, is DTGVSQNPRHKITKRGQNVTFRCDPISEHNRLYWYRQTLGQGPEFLTYFQNEAQLEKSRLLSDRFSAERPKGSFSTLEIQRTEQGDSAMYLCASSWGQGSTLLTFGAGSRLTVL.

The rearrangement links TRBV20-1 to TRBJ2-2; D gene uncertain. CDR1 is DFQATT, CDR2 SNEGSKA, per germline (reference sequence). The V end was cut by 4 bases, the J end by 0 bases, with 9 bases between. This CDR3 spans 14 amino acids. The CDR3 DNA reads as TGCAGTGCTATTGGAGCCGCGAACACCGGGGAGCTGTTTTTT. Protein product: CSAIGAANTGELFF.

This clonotype was counted at least ten times. The chain links TRBV7-2 to TRBJ1-6; TRBD1 is a possible D gene (5 bases). The V gene's germline CDR1 is SGHTA and CDR2 FQGNSA. CDR3 length equals 16 residues. V was trimmed by 5 bases and J by 0 bases, leaving 11 bases between them. The DNA for the CDR3 is TGTGCCAGCAGCGGTCAGGGAAGCTCCTATAATTCACCCCTCCACTTT. Translating gives CASSGQGSSYNSPLHF.

J is TRBJ1-1 and V is TRBV11-3; D is ambiguous. Germline CDR1 reads SGHNT; CDR2 reads YENEEA. The V end was cut by 1 base, the J end by 1 base, with 7 bases between. This CDR3 is built from 14 residues. The CDR3 protein is CASSLGSGNTEAFF. The CDR3 bases are TGTGCCAGCAGCTTAGGGTCCGGGAACACTGAAGCTTTCTTT.

The J gene is TRBJ2-2, the V gene TRBV15; a possible D gene is TRBD1 (5 bases). Germline V gene data show CDR1 as LNHNV and CDR2 as YYDKDF (reference sequence). Trimming pared 0 bases from V and 7 bases from J, leaving 12 bases between. This CDR3 region has 15 residues. CDR3 amino acids: CATSRDGQGDGELFF. CDR3 DNA sequence: TGTGCCACCAGCAGAGATGGGCAGGGTGACGGGGAGCTGTTTTTT.

This chain links TRBV29-1 with TRBJ1-1; maybe TRBD1 (5 bases). V lost 7 bases and J lost 5, with 14 bases in between. The germline V gene encodes CDR1 SQVTM and CDR2 ANQGSEA. The CDR3 covers 12 residues. CDR3 nucleotide sequence: TGCAGCGCCCTAAGTTGGGGGACTGAAGCTTTCTTT. As protein: CSALSWGTEAFF.

The V and J genes are TRBV2 and TRBJ2-5; D tentatively reads TRBD1 or TRBD2 (5 bases each). With 3 bases removed from V and 5 bases from J, the gap between germline ends came to 16 bases. Germline lookup yields CDR1 SNHLY and CDR2 FYNNEI. CDR3 size: 15 residues. The CDR3 DNA is TGTGCCAGCAGTGAGTCGGGGCCCCCCATTGAGACCCAGTACTTC. This translates into CASSESGPPIETQYF.

This clonotype was counted only a few times. The chain links TRBV19 to TRBJ2-1, with 9 bases lining up with TRBD2. V shed 4 bases and J 6 bases; nucleotides not matched to a gene: 16. Germline V gene lookup returns CDR1 LNHDA and CDR2 SQIVND (reference sequence). CDR3 length: 18 amino acids. The CDR3 DNA reads TGTGCCAGTAGTAGGCCCCCAAGCGGGAGGACCATCGTCAATGAGCAGTTCTTC. It is translated as CASSRPPSGRTIVNEQFF.

This clonotype has just a few counts. The chain combines TRBV28 with TRBJ2-7; D is unresolved. V was shortened by 5 bases and J by 7 bases, with 12 bases between the two germline ends. This CDR3 comprises 12 residues. The germline V gene has CDR1 MDHEN and CDR2 SYDVKM. In DNA, the CDR3 is TGTGCCAGCAGTCTTTCTTCTGGAGAGCAGTACTTC. This codes for CASSLSSGEQYF.

This clonotype was detected only a few times. V and J are TRBV7-9 and TRBJ1-1, with a tentative D call TRBD1 (5 bases). Germline V lookup: CDR1 SEHNR, CDR2 FQNEAQ (reference sequence). V shed 5 bases and J shed 2 bases, with 15 bases lying between them. This CDR3 comprises 15 residues. CDR3 nucleotides: TGTGCCAGCAGCCCCCAGGGAGGGCCAAACACTGAAGCTTTCTTT. Translated, it gives CASSPQGGPNTEAFF.

This chain links TRBV19 with TRBJ2-1; 10 bases are shared with TRBD1. Per the germline V gene, CDR1 is LNHDA and CDR2 is SQIVND (reference sequence). The V and J ends lost 8 bases and 4 bases, in that order; junction bases with no gene match: 8. This CDR3 spans 15 amino acids. The CDR3 loop reads CASRETGGQYNEQFF. The CDR3 DNA sequence: TGTGCCAGTCGGGAGACAGGGGGCCAGTACAATGAGCAGTTCTTC.

The V gene is TRBV7-2, the J gene TRBJ1-5, with 9 nucleotides matching TRBD1. The CDR3 is made up of 16 amino acids. Looked up from germline, CDR1 is SGHTA and CDR2 is FQGNSA. Trimming cost V 1 base and J 6 bases; bases outside gene matches: 7. CDR3 nucleotides: TGTGCCAGCAGCTTAGGGACAGGGGTACCGGCTCAGCCCCAGCATTTT. Its translation: CASSLGTGVPAQPQHF.

In the case of this clonotype: An end of the junction differs from the germline gene, which may be a read error. The gene calls are TRBV28 and TRBJ2-1; D is possibly TRBD2 (6 bases). The CDR3 consists of 16 residues. Per the germline V gene, CDR1 is MDHEN and CDR2 is SYDVKM. The CDR3 DNA sequence: TGTGCCAGCAGTTCCCCCCGGGAGAGGTCCTTCAATGAGCAGTTCTTC. Translated, it gives CASSSPRERSFNEQFF. The full variable domain, rest sourced from reference TRBV28 and TRBJ2-1, is DVKVTQSSRYLVKRTGEKVFLECVQDMDHENMFWYRQDPGLGLRLIYFSYDVKMKEKGDIPEGYSVSREKKERFSLILESASTNQTSMYLCASSSPRERSFNEQFFGPGTRLTVL.

This clonotype was observed at least ten times. The chain is built from TRBV2 and TRBJ1-2; 7 nucleotides agree with TRBD1. The V and J ends lost 7 bases and 4 bases, in that order; junction bases with no gene match: 9. The CDR3 has 14 residues. CDR1 and CDR2 from the germline V gene are SNHLY and FYNNEI. CDR3 DNA: TGTGCCAGCAACGCTAGACAGGGCGGCTATGGCTACACCTTC. It is translated as CASNARQGGYGYTF.